There are many counts of the clone carrying this T cell receptor beta chain. Its antigen is unidentified. During its preparation, the TCRbeta library received unique molecular identifiers. TCRdb ran MiXCR on the PCR reads and lists one entry per CDR3 protein. The sample holds about 300,000 distinct CDR3 sequences, about a tenth seen once. This entry comes from a study of T-cell reconstitution after alpha-beta-depleted transplantation in children. Study results and limitations: Several hundred rapidly expanded clones from non-depleted graft cells reportedly supplied alpha-beta T cells about two months post-transplant. Newly produced T cells mostly provided counts and TCRbeta diversity after one year, as hyperexpanded clones declined. In some patients, recipient T cells and intrathymic progenitors surviving conditioning explained high day-60 diversity.

The germline gives CDR1 SNHLY, CDR2 FYNNEI. The CDR3 has 11 amino acids. V was trimmed by 8 bases and J by 9 bases, leaving 14 bases between them. The sequences come from PBMCs, collected before TCRalphabeta/CD19-depleted stem cell transplant. The sequence was obtained from a boy under three years old with acute myeloid leukemia, due to receive a stem cell transplant. This chain links TRBV2 with TRBJ2-7; D is unresolved. CDR3 sequence: CASGIKTRQYF. In nucleotides, the CDR3 is TGTGCCAGCGGCATAAAGACACGGCAGTACTTC.